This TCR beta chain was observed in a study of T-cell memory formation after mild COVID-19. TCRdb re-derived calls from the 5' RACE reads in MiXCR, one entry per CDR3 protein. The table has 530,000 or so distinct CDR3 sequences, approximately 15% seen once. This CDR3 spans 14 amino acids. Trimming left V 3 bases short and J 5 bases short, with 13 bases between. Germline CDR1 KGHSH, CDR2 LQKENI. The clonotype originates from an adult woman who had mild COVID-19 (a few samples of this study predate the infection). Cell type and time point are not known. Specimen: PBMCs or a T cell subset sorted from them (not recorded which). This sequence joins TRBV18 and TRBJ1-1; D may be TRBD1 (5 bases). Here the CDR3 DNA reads TGTGCCAGCTCACCGCGGGGGGAGGGGACTGAAGCTTTCTTT. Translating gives CASSPRGEGTEAFF.